Below are 11 T cell receptor beta chains sequenced from a single sample in a study of blood T cell repertoires in COVID-19. Here immunoSEQ multiplex PCR was the method, and the copy in TCRdb shows in-frame clones only, minus some. Of 75,000 to 100,000 clones in the sample, roughly 80% were seen once. Material for sequencing was peripheral blood. These receptors came from a man in his 60s with acute or convalescent COVID-19.

The V gene is TRBV10-2, the J gene TRBJ2-7; D is perhaps TRBD2 (5 bases). The germline V gene has CDR1 WSHSY and CDR2 SAAADI. V dropped 9 bases and J dropped 3 bases, with 15 bases sitting between them. The CDR3 length is 13 residues. The CDR3 here is CASRSDLLYEQYF. The DNA of the CDR3 is TGCGCCAGTAGATCGGACTTGCTCTACGAGCAGTACTTC.

V and J are TRBV30 and TRBJ1-2, with TRBD1 identical over 11 bases. CDR3 length: 14 amino acids. With 5 bases clipped from V and 4 bases from J, the junction kept 6 bases outside the gene matches. Germline assignment: CDR1 GTSNPN and CDR2 SVGIG (reference sequence). CDR3 sequence reads: CAWDRTGGAYGYTF. In DNA, the CDR3 is TGTGCCTGGGATCGGACAGGGGGCGCCTATGGCTACACCTTC.

The rearrangement joins TRBV5-4 to TRBJ2-3; D is perhaps TRBD2 (5 bases). The CDR3 sequence is 15 residues long. V lost 2 bases and J 2 bases, leaving 12 bases between the germline ends. Germline CDR1 reads SGHNT; CDR2 reads YYREEE (reference sequence). Written as DNA, the CDR3 is TGTGCCAGCAGCTTACGCCGGGGAGACACAGATACGCAGTATTTT. Translated: CASSLRRGDTDTQYF.

This clone was detected many times. The chain employs TRBV11-3 and TRBJ1-3; D is undetermined. The germline CDR1 and CDR2 sequences are SGHNT and YENEEA. There are 13 residues in the CDR3. V lost 5 bases and J 4 bases, leaving 9 bases between the germline ends. The CDR3 here is CASSTRSGNTIYF. The CDR3 DNA is TGTGCCAGCAGCACTCGATCCGGAAACACCATATATTTT. The whole variable domain, remainder taken from reference TRBV11-3 and TRBJ1-3, is EAGVVQSPRYKIIEKKQPVAFWCNPISGHNTLYWYLQNLGQGPELLIRYENEEAVDDSQLPKDRFSAERLKGVDSTLKIQPAELGDSAVYLCASSTRSGNTIYFGEGSWLTVV.

This sequence joins TRBV7-2 and TRBJ2-7; 7 nucleotides align to TRBD1. CDR1 SGHTA and CDR2 FQGNSA come from the germline V gene. The trim removed 1 base at V and 4 bases at J, leaving 10 bases unmatched. The CDR3 extends over 16 amino acids. CDR3: CASSLGLGQARYEQYF. The DNA for the CDR3 is TGTGCCAGCAGCTTAGGCTTAGGACAGGCAAGGTACGAGCAGTACTTC.

The chain joins TRBV2 to TRBJ2-7; TRBD1 matches 10 bases. Germline CDR1 reads SNHLY; CDR2 reads FYNNEI. This CDR3 comprises 15 residues. Trimming took 3 bases from V and 2 from J; bases not matched to a gene: 4. The chain's CDR3 is CASSDVGQGAYEQYF. Here the CDR3 DNA reads TGTGCCAGCAGTGATGTTGGACAGGGGGCCTACGAGCAGTACTTC.

The chain uses TRBV29-1 and TRBJ2-7; 8 nucleotides line up with TRBD2. This CDR3 has 12 residues. Germline lookup yields CDR1 SQVTM and CDR2 ANQGSEA. The trim removed 6 bases at V and 2 bases at J, leaving 3 bases unmatched. This chain's CDR3 is CSVREGAYEQYF. CDR3 nucleotide sequence: TGCAGCGTCCGGGAGGGGGCCTACGAGCAGTACTTC.

The V gene is TRBV7-3, the J gene TRBJ2-3; the D gene is possibly TRBD1 (6 bases). Looked up from germline, CDR1 is SGHTA and CDR2 is FQGTGA. The CDR3 has 15 amino acids. Trimming took off 5 bases at V and 0 bases at J, with 12 bases between the two ends. The CDR3 is CASSPDRRSTDTQYF. In DNA form, the CDR3 reads TGTGCCAGCAGCCCAGACAGGCGTAGCACAGATACGCAGTATTTT.

This clone was counted once. The chain has TRBV28 and TRBJ2-1, with 9 bases aligning to TRBD1. The germline V gene encodes CDR1 MDHEN and CDR2 SYDVKM. The CDR3 sequence is 19 residues long. J lost 4 bases, V lost 4 bases, and 17 bases had no gene match. The CDR3 region has the DNA TGTGCCAGCAGTTCGGCCGGGACAGGGCAAACCCGAAGATACAATGAGCAGTTCTTC. Protein: CASSSAGTGQTRRYNEQFF. The variable domain in full, completed from reference TRBV28 and TRBJ2-1, reads DVKVTQSSRYLVKRTGEKVFLECVQDMDHENMFWYRQDPGLGLRLIYFSYDVKMKEKGDIPEGYSVSREKKERFSLILESASTNQTSMYLCASSSAGTGQTRRYNEQFFGPGTRLTVL.

This chain links TRBV24-1 with TRBJ2-7, with 11 bases aligning to TRBD1. Germline CDR1 and CDR2: KGHDR and SFDVKD. The CDR3 length is 15 residues. The ends lost 3 bases at V and 5 bases at J; junction bases unmatched: 5. The CDR3 nucleotides read TGTGCCACCAGTGATCCCGGACAGGGGGCCCACGAGCAGTACTTC. Amino acids: CATSDPGQGAHEQYF.

The chain combines TRBV12-5 with TRBJ1-5; D is unclear. Germline V gene sequence: CDR1 LGHNT, CDR2 FRNRAP. The V gene lost 0 bases and the J gene lost 3 bases, with 15 bases spanning the gap. The CDR3 has 17 amino acids. CDR3 nucleotide sequence: TGTGCTAGTGGTTTGGTTGTGTGGCCCAACCCCAATCAGCCCCAGCATTTT. Its protein product is CASGLVVWPNPNQPQHF. Variable domain in full (rest from reference TRBV12-5 and TRBJ1-5): DARVTQTPRHKVTEMGQEVTMRCQPILGHNTVFWYRQTMMQGLELLAYFRNRAPLDDSGMPKDRFSAEMPDATLATLKIQPSEPRDSAVYFCASGLVVWPNPNQPQHFGDGTRLSIL.